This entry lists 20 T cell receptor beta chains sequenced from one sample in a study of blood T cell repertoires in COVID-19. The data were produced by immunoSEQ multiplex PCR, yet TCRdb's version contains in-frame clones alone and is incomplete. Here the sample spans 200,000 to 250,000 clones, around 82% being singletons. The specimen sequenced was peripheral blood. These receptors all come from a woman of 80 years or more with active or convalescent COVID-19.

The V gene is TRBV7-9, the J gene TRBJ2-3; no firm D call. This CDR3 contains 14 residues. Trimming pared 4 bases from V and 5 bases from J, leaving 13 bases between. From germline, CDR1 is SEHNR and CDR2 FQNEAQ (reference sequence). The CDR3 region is CASSSPRGRDTQYF. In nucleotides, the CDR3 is TGTGCCAGCAGCTCCCCTAGAGGCCGAGATACGCAGTATTTT.

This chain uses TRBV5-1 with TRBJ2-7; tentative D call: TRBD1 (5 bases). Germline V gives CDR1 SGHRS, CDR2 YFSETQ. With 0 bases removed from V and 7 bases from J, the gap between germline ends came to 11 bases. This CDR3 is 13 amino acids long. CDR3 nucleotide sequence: TGCGCCAGCAGCTTGGCCGTGGGGCTAGAGCAGTACTTC. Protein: CASSLAVGLEQYF.

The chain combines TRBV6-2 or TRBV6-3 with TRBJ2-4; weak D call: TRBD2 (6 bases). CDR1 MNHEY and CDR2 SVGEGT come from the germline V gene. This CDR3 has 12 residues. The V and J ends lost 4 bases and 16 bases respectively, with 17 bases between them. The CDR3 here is CASSWRRDVVYF. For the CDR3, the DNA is TGTGCCAGCAGTTGGCGGCGGGACGTGGTATACTTC.

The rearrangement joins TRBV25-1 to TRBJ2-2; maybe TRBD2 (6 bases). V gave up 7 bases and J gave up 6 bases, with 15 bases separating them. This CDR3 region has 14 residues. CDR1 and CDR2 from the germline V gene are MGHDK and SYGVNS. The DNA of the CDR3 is TGTGCCAGCACAGGTAGCGGTTCGGCCGGGGAGCTGTTTTTT. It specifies CASTGSGSAGELFF.

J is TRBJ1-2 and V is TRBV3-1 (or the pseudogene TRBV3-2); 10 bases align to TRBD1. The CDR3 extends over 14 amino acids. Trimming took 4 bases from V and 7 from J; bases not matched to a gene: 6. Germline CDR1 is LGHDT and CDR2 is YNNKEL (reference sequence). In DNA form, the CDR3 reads TGTGCCAGCAGCCTACCGACAGGGGGCTCTGGCTACACCTTC. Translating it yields CASSLPTGGSGYTF.

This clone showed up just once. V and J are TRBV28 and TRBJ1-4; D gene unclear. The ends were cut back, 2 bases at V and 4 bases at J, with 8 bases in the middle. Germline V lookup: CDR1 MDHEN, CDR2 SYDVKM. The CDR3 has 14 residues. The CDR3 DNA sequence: TGTGCCAGCAGTTTAATTGGACTTAATGAAAAACTGTTTTTT. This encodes CASSLIGLNEKLFF.

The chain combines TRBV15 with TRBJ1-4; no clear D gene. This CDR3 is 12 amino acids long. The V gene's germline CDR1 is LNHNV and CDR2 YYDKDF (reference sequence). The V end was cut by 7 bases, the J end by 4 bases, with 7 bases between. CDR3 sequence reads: CATNSFNEKLFF. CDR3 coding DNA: TGTGCCACCAATTCCTTTAATGAAAAACTGTTTTTT. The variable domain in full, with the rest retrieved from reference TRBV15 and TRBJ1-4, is DAMVIQNPRYQVTQFGKPVTLSCSQTLNHNVMYWYQQKSSQAPKLLFHYYDKDFNNEADTPDNFQSRRPNTSFCFLDIRSPGLGDTAMYLCATNSFNEKLFFGSGTQLSVL.

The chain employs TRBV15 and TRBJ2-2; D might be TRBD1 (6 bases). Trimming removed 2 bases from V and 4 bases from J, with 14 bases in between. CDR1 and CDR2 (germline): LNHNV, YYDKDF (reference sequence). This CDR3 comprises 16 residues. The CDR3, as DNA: TGTGCCACCAGCAGACAACAGGGATCGTCCACCGGGGAGCTGTTTTTT. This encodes CATSRQQGSSTGELFF. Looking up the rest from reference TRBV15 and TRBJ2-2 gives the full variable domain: DAMVIQNPRYQVTQFGKPVTLSCSQTLNHNVMYWYQQKSSQAPKLLFHYYDKDFNNEADTPDNFQSRRPNTSFCFLDIRSPGLGDTAMYLCATSRQQGSSTGELFFGEGSRLTVL.

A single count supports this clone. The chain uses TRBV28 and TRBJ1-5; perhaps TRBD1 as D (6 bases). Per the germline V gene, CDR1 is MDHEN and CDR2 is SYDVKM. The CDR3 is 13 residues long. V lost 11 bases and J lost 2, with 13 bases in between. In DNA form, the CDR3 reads TGTGCCGGCTCTGGGGGCGGCAATCAGCCCCAGCATTTT. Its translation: CAGSGGGNQPQHF.

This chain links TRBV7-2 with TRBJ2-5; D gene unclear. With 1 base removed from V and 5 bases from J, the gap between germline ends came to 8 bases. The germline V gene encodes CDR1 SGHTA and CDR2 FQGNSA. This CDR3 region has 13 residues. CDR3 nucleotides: TGTGCCAGCAGCTTAGTTTTCAGGGAGACCCAGTACTTC. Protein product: CASSLVFRETQYF.

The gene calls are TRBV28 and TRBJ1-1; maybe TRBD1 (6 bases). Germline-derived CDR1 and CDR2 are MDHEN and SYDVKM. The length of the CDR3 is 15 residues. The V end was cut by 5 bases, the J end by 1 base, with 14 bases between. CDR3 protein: CASSPRTASNTEAFF. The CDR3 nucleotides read TGTGCCAGCAGTCCCCGGACAGCCTCGAACACTGAAGCTTTCTTT.

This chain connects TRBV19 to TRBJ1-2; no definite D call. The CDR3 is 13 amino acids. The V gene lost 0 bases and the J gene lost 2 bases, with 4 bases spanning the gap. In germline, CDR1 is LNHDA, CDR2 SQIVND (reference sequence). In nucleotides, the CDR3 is TGTGCCAGTAGTATAGACAGGAACTATGGCTACACCTTC. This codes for CASSIDRNYGYTF.

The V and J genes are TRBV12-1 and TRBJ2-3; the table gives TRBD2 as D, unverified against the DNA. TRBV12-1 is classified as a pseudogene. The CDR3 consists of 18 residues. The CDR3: CASSFYRRGAFSTDTQYF. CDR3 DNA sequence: TGTGCCAGCAGCTTTTATAGGAGGGGAGCTTTTAGCACAGATACGCAGTATTTT.

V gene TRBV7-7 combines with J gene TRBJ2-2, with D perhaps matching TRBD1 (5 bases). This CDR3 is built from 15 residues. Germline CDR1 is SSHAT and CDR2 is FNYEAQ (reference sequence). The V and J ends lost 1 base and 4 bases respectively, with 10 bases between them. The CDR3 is CASSLGQGGTGELFF. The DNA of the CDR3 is TGTGCCAGCAGCTTAGGGCAGGGTGGCACCGGGGAGCTGTTTTTT.

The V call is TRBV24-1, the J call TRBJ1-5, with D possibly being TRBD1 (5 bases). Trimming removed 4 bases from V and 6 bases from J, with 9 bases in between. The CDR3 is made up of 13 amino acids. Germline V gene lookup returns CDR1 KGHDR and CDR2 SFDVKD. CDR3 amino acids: CATSEEGRQPQHF. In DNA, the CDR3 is TGTGCCACCAGTGAGGAGGGGCGTCAGCCCCAGCATTTT.

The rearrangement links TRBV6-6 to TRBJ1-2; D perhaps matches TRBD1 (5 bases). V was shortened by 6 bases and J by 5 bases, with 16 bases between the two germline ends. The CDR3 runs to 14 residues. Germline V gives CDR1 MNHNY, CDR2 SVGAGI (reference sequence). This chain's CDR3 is CASRPPGGTYGYTF. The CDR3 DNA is TGTGCCAGCAGGCCCCCCGGTGGGACTTATGGCTACACCTTC.

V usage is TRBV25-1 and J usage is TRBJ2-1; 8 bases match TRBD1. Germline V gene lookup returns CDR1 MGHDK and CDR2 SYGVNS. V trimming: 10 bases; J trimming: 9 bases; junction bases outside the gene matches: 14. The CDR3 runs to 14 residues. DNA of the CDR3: TGTGCCACCCGACCCCCCCAGGGGGCAGGTGAGCAGTTCTTC. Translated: CATRPPQGAGEQFF.

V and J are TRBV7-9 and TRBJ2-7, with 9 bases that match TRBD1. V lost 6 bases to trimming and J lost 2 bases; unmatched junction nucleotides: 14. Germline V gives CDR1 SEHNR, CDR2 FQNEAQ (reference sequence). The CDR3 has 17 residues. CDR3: CASSSSTGTGYTYEQYF. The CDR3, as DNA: TGTGCCAGCAGTTCTTCCACCGGGACAGGGTATACCTACGAGCAGTACTTC.

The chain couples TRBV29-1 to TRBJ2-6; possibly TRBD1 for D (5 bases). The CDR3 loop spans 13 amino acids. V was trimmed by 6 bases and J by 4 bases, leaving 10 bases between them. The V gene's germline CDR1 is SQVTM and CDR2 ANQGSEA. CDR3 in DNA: TGCAGCGTAAGGGGTTCAGGGGCCAACGTCCTGACTTTC. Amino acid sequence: CSVRGSGANVLTF.

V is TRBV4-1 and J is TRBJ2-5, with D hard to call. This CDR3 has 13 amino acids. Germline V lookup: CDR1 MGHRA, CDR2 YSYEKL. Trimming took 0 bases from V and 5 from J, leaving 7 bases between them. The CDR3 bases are TGCGCCAGCAGCCAAGATAATCGGGAGACCCAGTACTTC. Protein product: CASSQDNRETQYF.